These 29 T cell receptor beta chains originate from one sample sequenced in a study of technical replicates of blood from a few donors. Sequenced by immunoSEQ multiplex PCR; TCRdb stores in-frame clones only, minus some. The table records 45,000 to 55,000 clones, roughly 94% of them present only once. The material sequenced was T cells isolated from PBMCs. Source of these receptors: a human donor in good health.

V is TRBV5-1 and J is TRBJ2-1; 7 positions match TRBD1. The V gene end was trimmed by 2 bases and the J gene end by 10 bases; junction bases not matched to a gene: 6. The CDR3 has 13 residues. Germline-derived CDR1 and CDR2 are SGHRS and YFSETQ. The CDR3 loop reads CASSFFRGREQFF. CDR3 bases: TGCGCCAGCAGCTTCTTTAGGGGGCGCGAGCAGTTCTTC.

The genes are TRBV15 and TRBJ1-2; 8 nucleotides align to TRBD1. The CDR3 is made up of 16 amino acids. J lost 4 bases, V lost 3 bases, and 10 bases had no gene match. In germline, CDR1 is LNHNV, CDR2 YYDKDF (reference sequence). DNA of the CDR3: TGTGCCACCAGCAGGGGGGGACAGGAAACCCGCTATGGCTACACCTTC. This encodes CATSRGGQETRYGYTF.

V is TRBV7-9 and J is TRBJ1-2, with D perhaps matching TRBD1 (5 bases). Trimming left V 1 base short and J 6 bases short, with 9 bases between. The CDR3 contains 13 residues. Germline loops: CDR1 SEHNR, CDR2 FQNEAQ (reference sequence). CDR3 protein: CASSLGGGNGYTF. CDR3 DNA sequence: TGTGCCAGCAGCTTAGGGGGGGGGAATGGCTACACCTTC. The entire variable domain, with the rest obtained from reference TRBV7-9 and TRBJ1-2, is as follows: DTGVSQNPRHKITKRGQNVTFRCDPISEHNRLYWYRQTLGQGPEFLTYFQNEAQLEKSRLLSDRFSAERPKGSFSTLEIQRTEQGDSAMYLCASSLGGGNGYTFGSGTRLTVV.

The rearrangement joins TRBV5-1 to TRBJ2-7, with D possibly being TRBD1 (5 bases). The germline gives CDR1 SGHRS, CDR2 YFSETQ. The CDR3 covers 14 residues. V was trimmed by 1 base and J by 3 bases, leaving 11 bases between them. The CDR3 protein is CASSLQGLDYEQYF. The CDR3 DNA follows: TGCGCCAGCAGCTTGCAGGGATTGGACTACGAGCAGTACTTC.

The genes are TRBV28 and TRBJ2-3; 9 nucleotides align to TRBD1. The V gene's germline CDR1 is MDHEN and CDR2 SYDVKM. The CDR3 is 16 amino acids. The V and J ends lost 5 bases and 2 bases, in that order; junction bases with no gene match: 8. This CDR3 is CASSRDRAYPTDTQYF. CDR3 sequence (DNA): TGTGCCAGCAGTCGGGACAGGGCTTATCCCACAGATACGCAGTATTTT.

The CDR3 loop is CSAQGQPYEQYF. CDR3 nucleotides: TGCAGCGCCCAAGGACAGCCCTACGAGCAGTACTTC. V gene TRBV29-1 combines with J gene TRBJ2-7, with a weak D call TRBD1 (6 bases). V lost 7 bases, J lost 2 bases, and 12 bases lay in between. This CDR3 spans 12 amino acids. CDR1 and CDR2 (germline): SQVTM, ANQGSEA.

The chain employs TRBV5-6 and TRBJ1-2; D not certain. This CDR3 contains 13 residues. Per germline, CDR1 SGHDT and CDR2 YYEEEE. V lost 0 bases, J lost 5 bases, and 8 bases lay in between. The CDR3 reads CASSLVTEYGYTF. The CDR3 coding sequence is TGTGCCAGCAGCTTGGTCACAGAGTATGGCTACACCTTC.

This chain connects TRBV5-1 to TRBJ2-7, with TRBD2 matching over 8 bases. The V segment lost 4 bases and the J segment 0 bases; nucleotides outside the gene matches: 6. The CDR3 covers 15 residues. CDR1 is SGHRS, CDR2 YFSETQ, per germline. The CDR3 DNA sequence: TGCGCCAGCAGCCTCGGGGGGGCAGCCTCCTACGAGCAGTACTTC. It translates to CASSLGGAASYEQYF.

V and J are TRBV5-1 and TRBJ2-5; TRBD1 matches at 8 bases. CDR1 SGHRS and CDR2 YFSETQ come from the germline V gene. V shed 4 bases and J 3 bases; nucleotides not matched to a gene: 5. The CDR3 has 14 amino acids. The CDR3 bases are TGCGCCAGCAGCCTTGGGACAGGCAAAGAGACCCAGTACTTC. Translation: CASSLGTGKETQYF.

This chain uses TRBV5-1 with TRBJ2-3, with TRBD2 as a possible D gene (6 bases). This CDR3 has 15 residues. Trimming pared 3 bases from V and 2 bases from J, leaving 13 bases between. Germline V gene sequence: CDR1 SGHRS, CDR2 YFSETQ. The CDR3 coding sequence is TGCGCCAGCAGCTGGGCGGGGCTCGACACAGATACGCAGTATTTT. It encodes CASSWAGLDTDTQYF.

This chain connects TRBV20-1 to TRBJ2-2; D not certain. The germline V and J ends were trimmed by 3 bases and 6 bases, with 5 bases remaining between them. Germline V gene lookup returns CDR1 DFQATT and CDR2 SNEGSKA (reference sequence). This CDR3 spans 11 amino acids. CDR3 protein: CSASLAGELFF. The DNA for the CDR3 is TGCAGTGCTAGTCTAGCCGGGGAGCTGTTTTTT.

The CDR3 protein is CASSARIAGGPIGTDTQYF. Here the CDR3 DNA reads TGTGCCAGCAGCGCCCGGATTGCGGGGGGGCCCATTGGCACAGATACGCAGTATTTT. The J gene is TRBJ2-3, the V gene TRBV7-9, with TRBD2 matching 9 bases. The CDR3 extends over 19 amino acids. Germline trimming cut 5 bases from V and 1 base from J; bases unmatched to any gene: 16. Germline assignment: CDR1 SEHNR and CDR2 FQNEAQ (reference sequence).

The chain combines TRBV10-3 with TRBJ1-2; no firm D call. Germline V gene lookup returns CDR1 ENHRY and CDR2 SYGVKD. The CDR3 has 13 residues. Trimming took 7 bases from V and 3 from J, leaving 12 bases between them. In nucleotides, the CDR3 is TGTGCCATCACAAACGGAGAATACTATGGCTACACCTTC. It translates to CAITNGEYYGYTF.

The gene calls are TRBV7-9 and TRBJ1-2, with 8 positions matching TRBD1. CDR1 and CDR2 from the germline V gene are SEHNR and FQNEAQ (reference sequence). V dropped 5 bases and J dropped 6; count of bases not matched to a gene: 5. CDR3 length equals 13 residues. The CDR3 coding sequence is TGTGCCAGCAGCGGACTGGACAGGGATGGCTACACCTTC. Its translation: CASSGLDRDGYTF.

J is TRBJ1-5 and V is TRBV5-6, with unresolved D. The germline V gene has CDR1 SGHDT and CDR2 YYEEEE. The CDR3 is 14 residues long. Trimming took 1 base from V and 5 from J, leaving 10 bases between them. CDR3 region: CASSLSAGYQPQHF. Here the CDR3 DNA reads TGTGCCAGCAGCTTGAGTGCAGGCTATCAGCCCCAGCATTTT. Variable domain in full (rest from reference TRBV5-6 and TRBJ1-5): DAGVTQSPTHLIKTRGQQVTLRCSPKSGHDTVSWYQQALGQGPQFIFQYYEEEERQRGNFPDRFSGHQFPNYSSELNVNALLLGDSALYLCASSLSAGYQPQHFGDGTRLSIL.

V usage is TRBV6-5 and J usage is TRBJ2-7, with D possibly matching TRBD2 (6 bases). V lost 2 bases, J lost 2 bases, and 13 bases lay in between. CDR1 is MNHEY and CDR2 is SVGAGI in the germline V gene. This CDR3 region has 15 residues. The CDR3 DNA reads as TGTGCCAGCAGTTACGTCAGCGGGCAAGCCTACGAGCAGTACTTC. It encodes CASSYVSGQAYEQYF.

The chain has TRBV9 and TRBJ2-7; a weak D match, TRBD2 (5 bases). The germline V and J ends were trimmed by 0 bases and 7 bases, with 20 bases remaining between them. Germline lookup yields CDR1 SGDLS and CDR2 YYNGEE. The CDR3 has 16 residues. The CDR3 is CASSVATGLAMREQYF. CDR3 DNA sequence: TGTGCCAGCAGCGTAGCGACTGGACTGGCAATGAGGGAGCAGTACTTC.

The chain links TRBV6-5 to TRBJ1-1; TRBD1 agrees at 7 bases. The CDR3 consists of 13 residues. Germline trimming cut 6 bases from V and 8 bases from J; bases unmatched to any gene: 9. Germline CDR1 MNHEY, CDR2 SVGAGI. The DNA of the CDR3 is TGTGCCAGCAGCGCGGGACAGAAATCAGAAGCTTTCTTT. Translation: CASSAGQKSEAFF.

The chain carries TRBV5-1 and TRBJ1-2, with no clear D. CDR1 and CDR2 (germline): SGHRS, YFSETQ. V gave up 1 base and J gave up 3 bases, with 10 bases separating them. The CDR3 is 14 amino acids. This chain's CDR3 is CASSLTSLDYGYTF. CDR3 sequence (DNA): TGCGCCAGCAGCTTGACGAGCCTGGACTATGGCTACACCTTC.

The chain employs TRBV9 and TRBJ2-5; maybe TRBD1 (7 bases). V lost 8 bases, J lost 6 bases, and 11 bases lay in between. Germline V lookup: CDR1 SGDLS, CDR2 YYNGEE. The CDR3 length is 11 residues. CDR3 loop: CASQGGQTQYF. CDR3 nucleotide sequence: TGTGCCAGTCAGGGGGGCCAGACCCAGTACTTC.

This chain links TRBV9 with TRBJ1-4; 7 bases are shared with TRBD1. This CDR3 has 15 amino acids. With 0 bases clipped from V and 8 bases from J, the junction kept 7 bases outside the gene matches. The germline V gene encodes CDR1 SGDLS and CDR2 YYNGEE. DNA of the CDR3: TGTGCCAGCAGCGTAGTAGGGGGCCGGGGAGAAAAACTGTTTTTT. This translates into CASSVVGGRGEKLFF.

The rearrangement uses TRBV5-1 and TRBJ2-2; weak D call: TRBD2 (6 bases). The V gene's germline CDR1 is SGHRS and CDR2 YFSETQ. The CDR3 consists of 16 residues. Trimming cost V 3 bases and J 5 bases, with 17 bases left between them. CDR3 sequence (DNA): TGCGCCAGCAGCTGGAGCGGAGCCGGGGGAACCGGGGAGCTGTTTTTT. Residues: CASSWSGAGGTGELFF. Using reference TRBV5-1 and TRBJ2-2 for the parts outside the CDR3, the full variable domain is KAGVTQTPRYLIKTRGQQVTLSCSPISGHRSVSWYQQTPGQGLQFLFEYFSETQRNKGNFPGRFSGRQFSNSRSEMNVSTLELGDSALYLCASSWSGAGGTGELFFGEGSRLTVL.

The chain joins TRBV7-9 to TRBJ2-7; 7 bases align to TRBD1. Trimming removed 5 bases from V and 5 bases from J; junction bases left unmatched: 6. This CDR3 has 13 residues. CDR1 is SEHNR, CDR2 FQNEAQ, per germline (reference sequence). For the CDR3, the DNA is TGTGCCAGCAGCATATCGGGGACAGACGAGCAGTACTTC. Protein sequence: CASSISGTDEQYF.

The count of this clone is one. The chain joins TRBV11-3 to TRBJ2-7; 7 bases fit TRBD2. This CDR3 region has 20 residues. The V and J ends lost 0 bases and 3 bases, in that order; junction bases with no gene match: 20. From germline, CDR1 is SGHNT and CDR2 YENEEA. The DNA of the CDR3 is TGTGCCAGCAGCTTAGATAATAGAGGGGAGGGACTACCTCATAACTACGAGCAGTACTTC. As protein: CASSLDNRGEGLPHNYEQYF.

V and J are TRBV10-3 and TRBJ1-1; D is ambiguous. V was clipped by 6 bases and J by 2 bases, with 16 bases between them. Germline-derived CDR1 and CDR2 are ENHRY and SYGVKD. The CDR3 covers 15 residues. CDR3: CAISGWGGANTEAFF. The CDR3 DNA is TGTGCCATCAGCGGATGGGGAGGAGCAAACACTGAAGCTTTCTTT.

The chain recombines TRBV15 with TRBJ1-1; D not resolved. Germline CDR1 is LNHNV and CDR2 is YYDKDF (reference sequence). The CDR3 runs to 13 residues. The ends were cut back, 1 base at V and 4 bases at J, with 7 bases in the middle. The CDR3 sequence: CATSRGPGTEAFF. CDR3 in DNA: TGTGCCACCAGCAGAGGACCAGGCACTGAAGCTTTCTTT.

The chain recombines TRBV5-4 with TRBJ2-3; 7 nucleotides line up with TRBD2. The CDR3 length is 13 residues. Per the germline V gene, CDR1 is SGHNT and CDR2 is YYREEE (reference sequence). V dropped 0 bases and J dropped 7; count of bases not matched to a gene: 2. The CDR3 region is CASSLGSGNTQYF. In DNA form, the CDR3 reads TGTGCCAGCAGCTTGGGGAGCGGGAATACGCAGTATTTT.

This rearrangement joins TRBV5-1 to TRBJ2-2; 7 nucleotides agree with TRBD1. Germline V gene data show CDR1 as SGHRS and CDR2 as YFSETQ. The V gene end was trimmed by 6 bases and the J gene end by 3 bases; junction bases not matched to a gene: 11. The CDR3 loop spans 16 amino acids. As DNA, the CDR3 is TGCGCCAGCACTCAGGGGGTAAAAGGGGACACCGGGGAGCTGTTTTTT. Translating gives CASTQGVKGDTGELFF.

V usage is TRBV10-2 and J usage is TRBJ2-7; 8 nucleotides agree with TRBD2. J lost 0 bases, V lost 2 bases, and 6 bases had no gene match. Germline V CDR1 and CDR2: WSHSY, SAAADI. This CDR3 has 16 amino acids. The CDR3 spells CASSEGGLAGSYEQYF. The CDR3, as DNA: TGCGCCAGCAGTGAGGGGGGGCTAGCGGGCTCCTACGAGCAGTACTTC.